What follows are 8 T cell receptor beta chains derived from one specimen sequenced in a study of CD8 T cells in Susac syndrome. An input of about 0.5 to 1 ug of RNA was subjected to reverse transcription using random hexamers. Using its own MiXCR run on the immunoSEQ multiplex PCR reads, TCRdb lists one record per CDR3 protein. The sample contains some 120,000 distinct CDR3 sequences, roughly 94% of which appear only once. Specimen: CD4+ T cells from PBMCs. All receptors come from a human donor with multiple sclerosis.

With regard to this clonotype: The germline gene is not matched at one end of the junction; a read error may be the cause. The rearrangement uses TRBV7-2 and TRBJ1-3, with D unclear. This CDR3 is 14 amino acids long. Germline CDR1 and CDR2: SGHTA and FQGNSA. The CDR3, as DNA: TGTGCCAGCAGCCGCGAGAGCTCTGAAAACACCATATATTTT. Protein sequence: CASSRESSENTIYF.

On this clonotype: At one end, the junction sequence differs from germline, possibly due to a read error. The chain joins TRBV7-7 to TRBJ2-5; no firm D call. Germline CDR1 and CDR2: SSHAT and FNYEAQ (reference sequence). CDR3 size: 12 residues. CDR3 sequence (DNA): TGTGCTAGCAGCTTAGACGAGCAGACCCAGTACTTC. It codes for CASSLDEQTQYF.

The genes are TRBV5-1 and TRBJ2-3, with TRBD1 as a possible D gene (7 bases). The CDR3 is made up of 16 amino acids. Germline V gene lookup returns CDR1 SGHRS and CDR2 YFSETQ. V lost 4 bases to trimming and J lost 4 bases, with 19 bases between them. CDR3 protein: CASSLRRDSLPDTQYF. CDR3 DNA: TGCGCCAGCAGCCTCAGGAGGGACAGTCTTCCAGATACGCAGTATTTT.

V gene TRBV9 combines with J gene TRBJ2-2; the D is unclear. This CDR3 contains 14 residues. Per the germline V gene, CDR1 is SGDLS and CDR2 is YYNGEE. Deletions cut 0 bases from V and 2 bases from J, with 5 bases between. CDR3 nucleotide sequence: TGTGCCAGCAGCGTAGGAGGAAACACCGGGGAGCTGTTTTTT. Its translation: CASSVGGNTGELFF.

The chain has TRBV6-5 and TRBJ2-1; 8 bases agree with TRBD2. Trimming took 6 bases from V and 1 from J; bases not matched to a gene: 5. This CDR3 is 15 amino acids long. CDR1 and CDR2 from the germline V gene are MNHEY and SVGAGI. CDR3 in DNA: TGTGCCAGCAGGGACGGGGGGGGTTCCTACAATGAGCAGTTCTTC. Translation: CASRDGGGSYNEQFF.

The chain joins TRBV5-1 to TRBJ2-2; D is ambiguous. The CDR3 covers 15 residues. Per the germline V gene, CDR1 is SGHRS and CDR2 is YFSETQ. With 0 bases removed from V and 0 bases from J, the gap between germline ends came to 6 bases. This chain's CDR3 is CASSLAQTNTGELFF. CDR3 DNA: TGCGCCAGCAGCTTGGCTCAAACGAACACCGGGGAGCTGTTTTTT.

This chain joins TRBV6-5 and TRBJ2-6; 8 bases agree with TRBD2. The CDR3 consists of 17 residues. Germline V lookup: CDR1 MNHEY, CDR2 SVGAGI. V lost 4 bases and J lost 1; bases outside the gene matches: 6. The CDR3 protein is CASSSGGLGSGANVLTF. As DNA, the CDR3 is TGTGCCAGCAGTTCGGGGGGGCTCGGATCTGGGGCCAACGTCCTGACTTTC.

The count of this clonotype is one. The V call is TRBV5-1, the J call TRBJ1-2; 8 nucleotides match TRBD1. CDR1 SGHRS and CDR2 YFSETQ come from the germline V gene. There are 15 residues in the CDR3. The ends lost 7 bases at V and 4 bases at J; junction bases unmatched: 12. The CDR3 sequence is CASGPGTGGIYGYTF. Written as DNA, the CDR3 is TGCGCCAGCGGACCAGGGACAGGAGGTATCTATGGCTACACCTTC. Full variable domain (missing parts from reference TRBV5-1 and TRBJ1-2): KAGVTQTPRYLIKTRGQQVTLSCSPISGHRSVSWYQQTPGQGLQFLFEYFSETQRNKGNFPGRFSGRQFSNSRSEMNVSTLELGDSALYLCASGPGTGGIYGYTFGSGTRLTVV.